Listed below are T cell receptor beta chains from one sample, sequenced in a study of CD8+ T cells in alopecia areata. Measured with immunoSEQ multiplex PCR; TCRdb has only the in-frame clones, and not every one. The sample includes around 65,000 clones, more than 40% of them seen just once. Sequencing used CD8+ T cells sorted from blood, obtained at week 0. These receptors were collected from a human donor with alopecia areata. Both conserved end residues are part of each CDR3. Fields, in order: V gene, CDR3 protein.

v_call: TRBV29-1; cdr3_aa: CSVAIRYNEQFF
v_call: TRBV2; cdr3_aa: CASNLAGGVYNEQFF
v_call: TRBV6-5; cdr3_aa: CASSLSQRETQYF
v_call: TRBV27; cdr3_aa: CASSFGSRDYEQYF
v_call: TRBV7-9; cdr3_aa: CASTVTSDYQETQYF
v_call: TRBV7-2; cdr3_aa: CASSLFRSSGSGNTIYF
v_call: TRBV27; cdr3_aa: CASSPLGLSNQPQHF
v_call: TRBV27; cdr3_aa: CASSSAGPSYNEQFF
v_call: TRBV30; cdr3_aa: CAWSVFGPGSDITDTQYF
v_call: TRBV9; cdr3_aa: CASSVGSGGYEQYF
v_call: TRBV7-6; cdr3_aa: CASSPAGTGNGYTF
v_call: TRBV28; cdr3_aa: CASSFGQFHQPQHF
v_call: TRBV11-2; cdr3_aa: CASSTVLDRAGANVLTF
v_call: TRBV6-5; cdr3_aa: CASSYSPTSPNEQFF
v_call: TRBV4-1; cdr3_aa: CASSRNNRYTEAFF
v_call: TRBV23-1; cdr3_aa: CASSHPRGQGTTGELFF
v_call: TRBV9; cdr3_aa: CASSLQRTGPGELFF
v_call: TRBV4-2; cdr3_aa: CASSHRASERANEKLFF
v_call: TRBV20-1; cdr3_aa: CSAQGSVTF
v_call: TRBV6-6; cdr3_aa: CASRKPGPADEQFF
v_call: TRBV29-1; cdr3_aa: CSVDARRGYTF
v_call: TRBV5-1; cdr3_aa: CASSPGGPPGEQYF
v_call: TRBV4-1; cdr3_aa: CASSEAGSEQFF
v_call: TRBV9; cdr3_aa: CASSVSGTGQETQYF
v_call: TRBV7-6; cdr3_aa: CASSLRTGPDQPQHF
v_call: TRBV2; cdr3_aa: CASSLSSGRTTDTQYF
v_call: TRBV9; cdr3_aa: CASSGQQGDGGGYTF